This T cell receptor (beta chain) was captured in a study of OX40 agonist ivuxolimab in advanced cancers. Study-level background: The treatment was a fully human IgG2 OX40 agonist, ivuxolimab. Previous treatment with anti-PD-1, anti-PD-L1 or anti-CTLA-4 therapy was allowed; less than 45% had received some. Study conclusions and caveats: Clones of CD4+ and CD8+ blood T cells grew by week 6 at doses of 0.1 to 3.0 mg/kg.

Of note for this clone: Its antigen is not identified.

Clones were sequenced by immunoSEQ multiplex PCR, and TCRdb holds only the in-frame ones, with some missing. The table includes over 55,000 clones, 80% to 90% detected once. The TCR sequence derives from an adult with an advanced solid tumor such as melanoma, head and neck, liver or kidney cancer. This sample comprised CD4+ or CD8+ T cells sorted from blood, obtained in a trial of the OX40 agonist ivuxolimab.

The CDR3 loop is CASSPRGNGVDTQYF. In DNA form, the CDR3 reads TGTGCCAGCTCACCACGGGGGAATGGAGTAGATACGCAGTATTTT. This sequence joins TRBV18 and TRBJ2-3; D is perhaps TRBD1 or TRBD2 (5 bases each). V lost 1 base to trimming and J lost 5 bases, with 13 bases between them. CDR1 and CDR2 (germline): KGHSH, LQKENI. The CDR3 is made up of 15 amino acids.